The present TCR beta chain was sequenced within a study of memory CD4+ T cells and cytomegalovirus serostatus. Study conclusions and caveats: Each of some 67 CMV-associated TCRbeta sequences occurred in one to five individuals.

The sort gate was single viable CD3+CD4+CD8-CD45RO+ cells for memory CD4+ T cells. After thawing, CD4+ T cells were positively selected. Original analysis: Out-of-frame sequences were removed, leaving around 2.2 million distinct TCRbeta sequences. Produced via immunoSEQ multiplex PCR; TCRdb's table is partial and in-frame only. Clone size and the V and J calls come from that table; the DNA yielded D and trimming. Of 54,000 or so clones in the sample, about 81% were seen once. Details on this clone: The target antigen is unknown.

Sequencing was done on a sample of memory CD4+ T cells from blood. The TCR was taken from an adult in good health and CMV-seronegative.

Here the CDR3 DNA reads TGTGCCAGCAGGCCGGACAGGAGCTCCTACGAGCAGTACTTC. This codes for CASRPDRSSYEQYF. V usage is TRBV6-5 and J usage is TRBJ2-7; 7 positions agree with TRBD1. V lost 6 bases and J lost 0; bases outside the gene matches: 5. The CDR3 is made up of 14 amino acids. Germline V gene data show CDR1 as MNHEY and CDR2 as SVGAGI.